What follows are 9 T cell receptor beta chains derived from one specimen sequenced in a study of T cells after yellow fever vaccination. TCRdb reprocessed the 5' RACE reads with MiXCR, giving one entry per CDR3 protein. Of some 290,000 distinct CDR3 sequences listed, around 11% are singletons. Material: CD4+ T cells sorted from PBMCs, obtained 45 days after the yellow fever booster vaccination. These receptors were obtained from a man aged 18 to 30 who received the YFV17D yellow fever vaccine.

In this sample, this clonotype turned up a few times. The rearrangement joins TRBV4-1 to TRBJ2-7; D unclear. Germline CDR1 reads MGHRA; CDR2 reads YSYEKL. CDR3 length: 15 residues. The ends were cut back, 0 bases at V and 1 base at J, with 10 bases in the middle. The CDR3 here is CASSQDMASSYEQYF. Here the CDR3 DNA reads TGCGCCAGCAGCCAAGATATGGCCAGTTCCTACGAGCAGTACTTC.

The chain is built from TRBV5-1 and TRBJ1-2; 9 nucleotides line up with TRBD1. This CDR3 is 13 amino acids long. V gave up 7 bases and J gave up 7 bases; unmatched junction bases: 8. Looked up from germline, CDR1 is SGHRS and CDR2 is YFSETQ. CDR3 in amino acids: CASHPGTGSGYTF. The CDR3 DNA sequence: TGCGCCAGCCACCCTGGGACAGGGTCTGGCTACACCTTC.

This clonotype has only a few counts. The V and J genes are TRBV5-1 and TRBJ2-3; perhaps TRBD2 as D (6 bases). This CDR3 region has 15 residues. Trimming shortened V by 0 bases and J by 5 bases, and 13 bases separated the two germline ends. Germline loops: CDR1 SGHRS, CDR2 YFSETQ. In nucleotides, the CDR3 is TGCGCCAGCAGCTTGGTATACCTCGGGGGAGATACGCAGTATTTT. This sequence encodes CASSLVYLGGDTQYF. The entire variable domain, with the rest obtained from reference TRBV5-1 and TRBJ2-3, is as follows: KAGVTQTPRYLIKTRGQQVTLSCSPISGHRSVSWYQQTPGQGLQFLFEYFSETQRNKGNFPGRFSGRQFSNSRSEMNVSTLELGDSALYLCASSLVYLGGDTQYFGPGTRLTVL.

This clonotype was seen more than once but under ten times. The rearrangement links TRBV4-1 to TRBJ1-2, with 8 bases aligning to TRBD1. Trimming at V came to 2 bases and at J to 1 base, leaving 3 bases not matched to a gene. The germline gives CDR1 MGHRA, CDR2 YSYEKL. CDR3 length equals 15 residues. CDR3 in amino acids: CASSQPGGYNYGYTF. The CDR3 nucleotides are TGCGCCAGCAGCCAACCAGGGGGCTATAACTATGGCTACACCTTC.

As DNA, the CDR3 is TGTGCCACCAGTGATATCCCCGGGACCCAGCAGTTCTTC. Translated, it gives CATSDIPGTQQFF. This rearrangement joins TRBV24-1 to TRBJ2-1; the D gene could be TRBD1 or TRBD2 (5 bases each). Trimming took off 3 bases at V and 11 bases at J, with 13 bases between the two ends. From germline, CDR1 is KGHDR and CDR2 SFDVKD. The CDR3 length is 13 residues.

The chain combines TRBV27 with TRBJ2-2; D is perhaps TRBD2 (5 bases). Germline V gene sequence: CDR1 MNHEY, CDR2 SMNVEV (reference sequence). The germline V and J ends were trimmed by 6 bases and 0 bases, with 8 bases remaining between them. This CDR3 region has 14 residues. CDR3 DNA sequence: TGTGCCAGCAGGGGAGACGCGAACACCGGGGAGCTGTTTTTT. Translated: CASRGDANTGELFF.

This clonotype has a handful of counts. The chain carries TRBV5-4 and TRBJ2-5, with TRBD2 matching 7 bases. J was trimmed by 5 bases and V by 5 bases; bases with no gene match: 9. Germline loops: CDR1 SGHNT, CDR2 YYREEE (reference sequence). The CDR3 runs to 14 residues. CDR3 nucleotides: TGTGCCAGCAGTCGCGACGGGGGGTGGGAGACCCAGTACTTC. It yields the protein CASSRDGGWETQYF. The variable domain in full, with the rest retrieved from reference TRBV5-4 and TRBJ2-5, is ETGVTQSPTHLIKTRGQQVTLRCSSQSGHNTVSWYQQALGQGPQFIFQYYREEENGRGNFPPRFSGLQFPNYSSELNVNALELDDSALYLCASSRDGGWETQYFGPGTRLLVL.

The V and J genes are TRBV3-1 and TRBJ2-5; D is tentatively TRBD1 or TRBD2 (6 bases each). V lost 2 bases to trimming and J lost 5 bases, with 18 bases between them. Germline values: CDR1 LGHDT, CDR2 YNNKEL (reference sequence). The length of the CDR3 is 16 residues. The DNA for the CDR3 is TGTGCCAGCAGCCAACTGTCGCTAGGGGGGATGGAGACCCAGTACTTC. Translating it yields CASSQLSLGGMETQYF.

J is TRBJ2-7 and V is TRBV6-2 or TRBV6-3; 8 positions match TRBD1. Germline V gives CDR1 MNHEY, CDR2 SVGEGT. J was trimmed by 2 bases and V by 7 bases; bases with no gene match: 4. The CDR3 loop spans 13 amino acids. The CDR3 loop reads CASTRTGTYEQYF. The CDR3 nucleotides are TGTGCCAGCACTCGGACAGGGACCTACGAGCAGTACTTC.